This T cell receptor (beta chain) was obtained from a study of vaccination and CD4 T cells after COVID-19. Study-level background: At a median about 78 days (range 14 to 241) after dose two, post-vaccine samples were obtained.

Note on this clonotype: No antigen is known for it.

Treatment of the sample: approximately nine-day PBMC culture with coronavirus spike peptide pools or control peptides (ViraFEST assay). TCR sequencing followed the expansion of antigen-specific T cells with peptide pools in ViraFEST. Cells received half-medium changes with fresh IL-2 medium on days 3 and 7. Researchers used the Oncomine TCR Beta short-read assay to sequence DNA from cultured CD4+ T cells. TCRdb re-called the PCR reads through MiXCR, storing one row per CDR3 protein. The sample lists 12,000 or so distinct CDR3 sequences, approximately 50% occurring once. Notes on the study in general: Convalescent patients displayed spike mono-reactivity in 304 of 307 vaccine-specific clones.

The CDR3 length is 14 residues. The germline V and J ends were trimmed by 3 bases and 0 bases, with 6 bases remaining between them. Sequenced: CD4+ T cells from blood, cultured in vitro. The source of this sequence is a human donor who had recovered from COVID-19. This chain uses TRBV12-3 or TRBV12-4 with TRBJ1-5, with D uncertain. CDR3 amino acids: CASSLPFSNQPQHF. For the CDR3, the DNA is TGTGCCAGCAGTTTGCCATTTAGCAATCAGCCCCAGCATTTT.